This TCR beta chain comes out of a study of PD-L1 blockade in urothelial cancer. Background on the study: It was at 3 weeks (second dose) and 6 weeks after treatment start that blood was analyzed.

Profiling relied on immunoSEQ multiplex PCR, and the TCRdb table lists in-frame clones only, not all of them. The table records around 71,000 clones, around four fifths of them present only once. The CDR3 is made up of 15 amino acids. V was shortened by 4 bases and J by 4 bases, with 14 bases between the two germline ends. Germline CDR1 reads LGHNA; CDR2 reads YNFKEQ. Time point noted: pretreatment peripheral blood. This TCR came from a man aged 35-49 years with urothelial cancer. Source: PBMCs, taken around atezolizumab (anti-PD-L1) treatment. The V and J genes are TRBV4-2 and TRBJ2-1; D is unresolved. CDR3: CASSPRRSLYNEQFF. The CDR3 DNA sequence: TGTGCCAGCAGCCCTCGACGGAGCCTTTACAATGAGCAGTTCTTC.